Presented here are 27 T cell receptor beta chains from one specimen sequenced in a study of graft-versus-host responses after intestinal transplantation. Generated by immunoSEQ multiplex PCR, the TCRdb table keeps only in-frame clones and is missing some. This table holds some 55,000 clones, roughly 89% found once. The specimen was PBMCs, collected 650 to 670 days after intestinal transplant. The receptors stem from a human patient who received an intestinal transplant, so some T cells may come from the graft donor.

This chain uses TRBV5-1 with TRBJ2-1, with D maybe TRBD2 (6 bases). The CDR3 loop spans 18 amino acids. Germline CDR1 and CDR2: SGHRS and YFSETQ. V shed 4 bases and J shed 0 bases, with 20 bases lying between them. The CDR3 nucleotides read TGCGCCAGCAGCCCCCGGCCACAAGGCGGGACCTCCTACAATGAGCAGTTCTTC. Translating gives CASSPRPQGGTSYNEQFF.

V gene TRBV5-1 combines with J gene TRBJ2-7; 7 bases are shared with TRBD1. The ends lost 1 base at V and 1 base at J; junction bases unmatched: 5. The CDR3 has 15 residues. Germline V gene data show CDR1 as SGHRS and CDR2 as YFSETQ. The CDR3 region is CASSLSRGPSYEQYF. The CDR3 bases are TGCGCCAGCAGCTTGAGTAGGGGGCCATCCTACGAGCAGTACTTC.

The chain employs TRBV30 and TRBJ2-7, with 9 nucleotides matching TRBD1. Trimming cost V 5 bases and J 1 base; bases outside gene matches: 3. Germline CDR1 GTSNPN, CDR2 SVGIG (reference sequence). This CDR3 region has 13 residues. CDR3 nucleotides: TGTGCCTGGGGACAGGGGCCATCCTACGAGCAGTACTTC. Protein sequence: CAWGQGPSYEQYF.

The chain combines TRBV6-5 with TRBJ2-5; D is uncertain. The V gene's germline CDR1 is MNHEY and CDR2 SVGAGI. The CDR3 spans 13 residues. Trimming took off 9 bases at V and 0 bases at J, with 11 bases between the two ends. The CDR3 protein is CASYQAYQETQYF. CDR3 nucleotide sequence: TGTGCCAGTTATCAGGCGTACCAAGAGACCCAGTACTTC.

The rearrangement links TRBV6-5 to TRBJ2-5; 7 bases match TRBD1. The junction had 7 bases not matched to a gene; V was cut back by 1 base and J by 5 bases. CDR3 length: 15 residues. Germline V lookup: CDR1 MNHEY, CDR2 SVGAGI. CDR3 in amino acids: CASSYWGQFGETQYF. In DNA form, the CDR3 reads TGTGCCAGCAGTTACTGGGGACAGTTCGGGGAGACCCAGTACTTC.

The rearrangement links TRBV7-6 to TRBJ2-1, with D perhaps given as TRBD1 or TRBD2 (5 bases each). This CDR3 spans 16 amino acids. Trimming removed 1 base at V and 0 bases at J, with 10 bases between. Germline CDR1 is SGHVS and CDR2 is FNYEAQ. The CDR3 DNA is TGTGCCAGCAGCTTAGGGGGGATCAGCTCCTACAATGAGCAGTTCTTC. It is translated as CASSLGGISSYNEQFF.

The chain joins TRBV4-2 to TRBJ2-4; possibly TRBD2 for D (7 bases). Germline loops: CDR1 LGHNA, CDR2 YNFKEQ. V was clipped by 1 base and J by 0 bases, with 22 bases between them. The CDR3 is 20 residues long. This chain's CDR3 is CASSQVGSRGAILAKNIQYF. The CDR3 DNA is TGTGCCAGCAGCCAAGTGGGCTCCCGGGGGGCAATCTTAGCCAAAAACATTCAGTACTTC.

The rearrangement uses TRBV30 and TRBJ2-3, with a possible D match to TRBD2 (7 bases). Germline lookup yields CDR1 GTSNPN and CDR2 SVGIG (reference sequence). Trimming removed 4 bases at V and 4 bases at J, with 12 bases between. The CDR3 contains 13 residues. The CDR3 loop reads CAWTGGLSDTQYF. The DNA of the CDR3 is TGTGCCTGGACCGGGGGGCTCTCAGATACGCAGTATTTT.

The rearrangement joins TRBV7-9 to TRBJ1-1; no firm D call. Trimming stripped 5 bases from V and 4 bases from J, with 11 bases between. There are 13 residues in the CDR3. Germline assignment: CDR1 SEHNR and CDR2 FQNEAQ (reference sequence). The CDR3 DNA follows: TGTGCCAGCAGCATGGACGGTCCCACTGAAGCTTTCTTT. It is translated as CASSMDGPTEAFF.

This chain connects TRBV10-3 to TRBJ1-2; D possibly corresponds to TRBD1 (5 bases). Germline CDR1 is ENHRY and CDR2 is SYGVKD. Deletions cut 6 bases from V and 3 bases from J, with 17 bases between. There are 15 residues in the CDR3. The CDR3 is CAIRGTRGVDYGYTF. CDR3 sequence (DNA): TGTGCCATCAGGGGGACGCGGGGGGTGGACTATGGCTACACCTTC.

On this clone itself: This specimen includes other DNA sequences encoding the same CDR3. CDR3 in amino acids: CASRRYGYTF. The CDR3 nucleotides read TGCGCCAGCAGGAGGTATGGCTACACCTTC. The rearrangement links TRBV10-1 to TRBJ1-2; D gene uncertain. Per the germline V gene, CDR1 is WNHNN and CDR2 is SYGVQD (reference sequence). Trimming cost V 6 bases and J 5 bases, with 4 bases left between them. The CDR3 contains 10 residues.

The chain combines TRBV21-1 with TRBJ1-1. TRBV21-1 represents a pseudogene. The CDR3 has 15 residues. The CDR3 sequence is CASGPGRPPGTEAFF. The CDR3 bases are TGTGCCAGCGGACCGGGACGGCCGCCGGGCACTGAAGCTTTCTTT.

The J gene is TRBJ1-4, the V gene TRBV10-3; D call uncertain. Germline values: CDR1 ENHRY, CDR2 SYGVKD. V gave up 4 bases and J gave up 0 bases, with 9 bases separating them. The CDR3 sequence is 15 residues long. The DNA of the CDR3 is TGTGCCATCAGTGGGACCTCCTCAACTAATGAAAAACTGTTTTTT. Encoded protein: CAISGTSSTNEKLFF.

This chain connects TRBV4-1 to TRBJ1-5, with a weak D call TRBD1 (6 bases). Trimming pared 3 bases from V and 8 bases from J, leaving 20 bases between. The CDR3 is 16 residues long. In germline, CDR1 is MGHRA, CDR2 YSYEKL. This chain's CDR3 is CASSHPRGDPGEPQHF. CDR3 sequence (DNA): TGCGCCAGCAGCCACCCCAGGGGCGACCCGGGGGAGCCCCAGCATTTT.

The chain uses TRBV10-3 and TRBJ2-5; a weak D match, TRBD2 (5 bases). CDR3 length: 19 amino acids. The V end lost 1 base, the J end lost 2 bases, and 23 bases lay between the germline ends. Germline lookup yields CDR1 ENHRY and CDR2 SYGVKD. The CDR3, as DNA: TGTGCCATCAGTGAGTTTTTTCCTCTTGTGGGCAGCGGACAAGAGACCCAGTACTTC. Translation: CAISEFFPLVGSGQETQYF.

This clone showed up just once. This chain uses TRBV18 with TRBJ2-2, with 11 bases fitting TRBD2. V lost 3 bases, J lost 8 bases, and 5 bases stayed unmatched. The CDR3 spans 15 residues. CDR1 is KGHSH, CDR2 LQKENI, per germline. CDR3 DNA sequence: TGTGCCAGCTCACCCGGGACTAGCGGCAGAGGGGAGCTGTTTTTT. Translated: CASSPGTSGRGELFF.

This clone has just one count. The genes are TRBV25-1 and TRBJ2-7, with D perhaps TRBD1 (8 bases). The germline V gene encodes CDR1 MGHDK and CDR2 SYGVNS. The CDR3 totals 17 residues. V lost 8 bases, J lost 4 bases, and 27 bases lay in between. The chain's CDR3 is CASVGGSVRTGGYEQYF. DNA of the CDR3: TGTGCCAGCGTGGGAGGGAGCGTCCGTACAGGGGGGTACGAGCAGTACTTC.

This chain links TRBV18 with TRBJ2-7; 9 nucleotides line up with TRBD1. CDR3 size: 14 residues. With V trimmed by 2 bases and J by 10 bases, 9 bases remained unmatched. Germline V gene sequence: CDR1 KGHSH, CDR2 LQKENI. CDR3 residues: CASSPTPEGQGQYF. The CDR3 coding sequence is TGTGCCAGCTCACCAACACCTGAGGGACAGGGACAGTACTTC.

The chain is built from TRBV5-1 and TRBJ2-1; possible D gene TRBD2, 5 bases. The CDR3 totals 14 residues. Trimming stripped 4 bases from V and 8 bases from J, with 16 bases between. Germline V gene sequence: CDR1 SGHRS, CDR2 YFSETQ. The CDR3 reads CASSGLTTPHEQFF. In DNA, the CDR3 is TGCGCCAGCAGCGGGCTGACTACCCCGCATGAGCAGTTCTTC. Combining the CDR3 with reference TRBV5-1 and TRBJ2-1 gives the whole variable domain KAGVTQTPRYLIKTRGQQVTLSCSPISGHRSVSWYQQTPGQGLQFLFEYFSETQRNKGNFPGRFSGRQFSNSRSEMNVSTLELGDSALYLCASSGLTTPHEQFFGPGTRLTVL.

This chain connects TRBV4-2 to TRBJ2-7, with D possibly TRBD2 on 6 matching bases. The V end lost 0 bases, the J end lost 7 bases, and 19 bases lay between the germline ends. The CDR3 runs to 16 residues. The germline V gene has CDR1 LGHNA and CDR2 YNFKEQ. CDR3 in DNA: TGTGCCAGCAGCCAAGATACCGGAGGGATCCCTTGGGAGCAGTACTTC. Protein product: CASSQDTGGIPWEQYF.

Here the CDR3 DNA reads TGTGCCAGCAGCCGGGACTCGGGTTTCGCCGGGGAGCTGTTTTTT. This codes for CASSRDSGFAGELFF. The chain carries TRBV11-3 and TRBJ2-2; maybe TRBD2 (6 bases). Germline CDR1 and CDR2: SGHNT and YENEEA. V lost 5 bases and J lost 6, with 16 bases in between. This CDR3 has 15 amino acids.

The rearrangement joins TRBV19 to TRBJ1-5; 8 nucleotides agree with TRBD1. The CDR3 is made up of 17 amino acids. J gave up 10 bases and V 7 bases, and 21 bases lay outside the gene matches. Looked up from germline, CDR1 is LNHDA and CDR2 is SQIVND (reference sequence). Written as DNA, the CDR3 is TGTGCCAGTAAACAGGGGGTCTCGAGATCCTATCAGCCCCCCCAGCATTTT. Translation gives CASKQGVSRSYQPPQHF.

The chain couples TRBV11-2 to TRBJ2-2; D may be TRBD1 (6 bases). The CDR3 sequence is 14 residues long. Trimming shortened V by 3 bases and J by 1 base, and 6 bases separated the two germline ends. CDR1 is SGHAT, CDR2 FQNNGV, per germline. The CDR3 sequence: CASSLGQNTGELFF. The CDR3 DNA reads TGTGCCAGCAGCTTGGGACAGAACACCGGGGAGCTGTTTTTT.

The chain recombines TRBV5-1 with TRBJ1-3; D is unresolved. There are 17 residues in the CDR3. V lost 1 base to trimming and J lost 1 base, with 15 bases between them. Germline V gene data show CDR1 as SGHRS and CDR2 as YFSETQ. The CDR3 here is CASSLNSFGRSGNTIYF. In DNA, the CDR3 is TGCGCCAGCAGCTTGAACTCTTTCGGCAGATCTGGAAACACCATATATTTT.

The rearrangement links TRBV9 to TRBJ2-1; 8 nucleotides align to TRBD2. There are 16 residues in the CDR3. The V gene end was trimmed by 9 bases and the J gene end by 8 bases; junction bases not matched to a gene: 19. From germline, CDR1 is SGDLS and CDR2 YYNGEE. CDR3 nucleotide sequence: TGTGCCACTTCCCCCGGGGGGGCAGTCGCGTTCGATGAGCAGTTCTTC. This encodes CATSPGGAVAFDEQFF.

V and J are TRBV7-8 and TRBJ1-5, with D unclear. The CDR3 contains 17 residues. V lost 4 bases and J 3 bases, leaving 19 bases between the germline ends. The germline V gene encodes CDR1 SGHVS and CDR2 FQNEAQ. CDR3 loop: CASSSRSGAGYNQPQHF. The CDR3 nucleotides are TGTGCCAGCAGCTCCCGGAGCGGTGCAGGCTACAATCAGCCCCAGCATTTT.

A word on this clone: A junction boundary mismatches the germline segment, possibly from a read error. The sample carries other DNA sequences with the same CDR3. CDR3 nucleotides: TGCGCCAGCAGCTCTGGACAGGGGGCGCCCGGAAACACCATATATTTT. Translated, it gives CASSSGQGAPGNTIYF. The rearrangement joins TRBV7-9 to TRBJ1-3; 11 positions agree with TRBD1. Germline V gene sequence: CDR1 SEHNR, CDR2 FQNEAQ (reference sequence). CDR3 length: 16 residues.